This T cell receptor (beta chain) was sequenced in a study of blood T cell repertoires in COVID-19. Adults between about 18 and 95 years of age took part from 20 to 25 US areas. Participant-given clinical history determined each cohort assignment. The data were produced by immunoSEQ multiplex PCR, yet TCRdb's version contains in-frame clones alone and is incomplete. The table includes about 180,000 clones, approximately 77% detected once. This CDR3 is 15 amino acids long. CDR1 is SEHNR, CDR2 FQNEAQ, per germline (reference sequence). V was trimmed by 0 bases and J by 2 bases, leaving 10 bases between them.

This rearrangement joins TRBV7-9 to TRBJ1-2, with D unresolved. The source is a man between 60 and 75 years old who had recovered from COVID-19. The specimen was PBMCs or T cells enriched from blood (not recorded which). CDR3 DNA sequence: TGTGCCAGCAGCTTAGCGCTGGGCGAAAACTATGGCTACACCTTC. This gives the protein CASSLALGENYGYTF.